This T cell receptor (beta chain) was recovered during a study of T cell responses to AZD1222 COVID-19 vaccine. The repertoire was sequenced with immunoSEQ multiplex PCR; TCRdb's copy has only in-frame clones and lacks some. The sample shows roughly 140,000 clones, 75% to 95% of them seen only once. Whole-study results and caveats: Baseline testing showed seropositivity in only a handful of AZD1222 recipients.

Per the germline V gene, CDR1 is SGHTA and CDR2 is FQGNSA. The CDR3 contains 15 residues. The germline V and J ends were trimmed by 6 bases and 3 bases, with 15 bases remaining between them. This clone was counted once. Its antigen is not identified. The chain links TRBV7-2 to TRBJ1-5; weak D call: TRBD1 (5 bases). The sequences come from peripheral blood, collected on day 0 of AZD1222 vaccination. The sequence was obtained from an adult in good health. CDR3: CASRARQGDNQPQHF. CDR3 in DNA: TGTGCCAGCAGGGCCCGGCAGGGAGACAATCAGCCCCAGCATTTT.